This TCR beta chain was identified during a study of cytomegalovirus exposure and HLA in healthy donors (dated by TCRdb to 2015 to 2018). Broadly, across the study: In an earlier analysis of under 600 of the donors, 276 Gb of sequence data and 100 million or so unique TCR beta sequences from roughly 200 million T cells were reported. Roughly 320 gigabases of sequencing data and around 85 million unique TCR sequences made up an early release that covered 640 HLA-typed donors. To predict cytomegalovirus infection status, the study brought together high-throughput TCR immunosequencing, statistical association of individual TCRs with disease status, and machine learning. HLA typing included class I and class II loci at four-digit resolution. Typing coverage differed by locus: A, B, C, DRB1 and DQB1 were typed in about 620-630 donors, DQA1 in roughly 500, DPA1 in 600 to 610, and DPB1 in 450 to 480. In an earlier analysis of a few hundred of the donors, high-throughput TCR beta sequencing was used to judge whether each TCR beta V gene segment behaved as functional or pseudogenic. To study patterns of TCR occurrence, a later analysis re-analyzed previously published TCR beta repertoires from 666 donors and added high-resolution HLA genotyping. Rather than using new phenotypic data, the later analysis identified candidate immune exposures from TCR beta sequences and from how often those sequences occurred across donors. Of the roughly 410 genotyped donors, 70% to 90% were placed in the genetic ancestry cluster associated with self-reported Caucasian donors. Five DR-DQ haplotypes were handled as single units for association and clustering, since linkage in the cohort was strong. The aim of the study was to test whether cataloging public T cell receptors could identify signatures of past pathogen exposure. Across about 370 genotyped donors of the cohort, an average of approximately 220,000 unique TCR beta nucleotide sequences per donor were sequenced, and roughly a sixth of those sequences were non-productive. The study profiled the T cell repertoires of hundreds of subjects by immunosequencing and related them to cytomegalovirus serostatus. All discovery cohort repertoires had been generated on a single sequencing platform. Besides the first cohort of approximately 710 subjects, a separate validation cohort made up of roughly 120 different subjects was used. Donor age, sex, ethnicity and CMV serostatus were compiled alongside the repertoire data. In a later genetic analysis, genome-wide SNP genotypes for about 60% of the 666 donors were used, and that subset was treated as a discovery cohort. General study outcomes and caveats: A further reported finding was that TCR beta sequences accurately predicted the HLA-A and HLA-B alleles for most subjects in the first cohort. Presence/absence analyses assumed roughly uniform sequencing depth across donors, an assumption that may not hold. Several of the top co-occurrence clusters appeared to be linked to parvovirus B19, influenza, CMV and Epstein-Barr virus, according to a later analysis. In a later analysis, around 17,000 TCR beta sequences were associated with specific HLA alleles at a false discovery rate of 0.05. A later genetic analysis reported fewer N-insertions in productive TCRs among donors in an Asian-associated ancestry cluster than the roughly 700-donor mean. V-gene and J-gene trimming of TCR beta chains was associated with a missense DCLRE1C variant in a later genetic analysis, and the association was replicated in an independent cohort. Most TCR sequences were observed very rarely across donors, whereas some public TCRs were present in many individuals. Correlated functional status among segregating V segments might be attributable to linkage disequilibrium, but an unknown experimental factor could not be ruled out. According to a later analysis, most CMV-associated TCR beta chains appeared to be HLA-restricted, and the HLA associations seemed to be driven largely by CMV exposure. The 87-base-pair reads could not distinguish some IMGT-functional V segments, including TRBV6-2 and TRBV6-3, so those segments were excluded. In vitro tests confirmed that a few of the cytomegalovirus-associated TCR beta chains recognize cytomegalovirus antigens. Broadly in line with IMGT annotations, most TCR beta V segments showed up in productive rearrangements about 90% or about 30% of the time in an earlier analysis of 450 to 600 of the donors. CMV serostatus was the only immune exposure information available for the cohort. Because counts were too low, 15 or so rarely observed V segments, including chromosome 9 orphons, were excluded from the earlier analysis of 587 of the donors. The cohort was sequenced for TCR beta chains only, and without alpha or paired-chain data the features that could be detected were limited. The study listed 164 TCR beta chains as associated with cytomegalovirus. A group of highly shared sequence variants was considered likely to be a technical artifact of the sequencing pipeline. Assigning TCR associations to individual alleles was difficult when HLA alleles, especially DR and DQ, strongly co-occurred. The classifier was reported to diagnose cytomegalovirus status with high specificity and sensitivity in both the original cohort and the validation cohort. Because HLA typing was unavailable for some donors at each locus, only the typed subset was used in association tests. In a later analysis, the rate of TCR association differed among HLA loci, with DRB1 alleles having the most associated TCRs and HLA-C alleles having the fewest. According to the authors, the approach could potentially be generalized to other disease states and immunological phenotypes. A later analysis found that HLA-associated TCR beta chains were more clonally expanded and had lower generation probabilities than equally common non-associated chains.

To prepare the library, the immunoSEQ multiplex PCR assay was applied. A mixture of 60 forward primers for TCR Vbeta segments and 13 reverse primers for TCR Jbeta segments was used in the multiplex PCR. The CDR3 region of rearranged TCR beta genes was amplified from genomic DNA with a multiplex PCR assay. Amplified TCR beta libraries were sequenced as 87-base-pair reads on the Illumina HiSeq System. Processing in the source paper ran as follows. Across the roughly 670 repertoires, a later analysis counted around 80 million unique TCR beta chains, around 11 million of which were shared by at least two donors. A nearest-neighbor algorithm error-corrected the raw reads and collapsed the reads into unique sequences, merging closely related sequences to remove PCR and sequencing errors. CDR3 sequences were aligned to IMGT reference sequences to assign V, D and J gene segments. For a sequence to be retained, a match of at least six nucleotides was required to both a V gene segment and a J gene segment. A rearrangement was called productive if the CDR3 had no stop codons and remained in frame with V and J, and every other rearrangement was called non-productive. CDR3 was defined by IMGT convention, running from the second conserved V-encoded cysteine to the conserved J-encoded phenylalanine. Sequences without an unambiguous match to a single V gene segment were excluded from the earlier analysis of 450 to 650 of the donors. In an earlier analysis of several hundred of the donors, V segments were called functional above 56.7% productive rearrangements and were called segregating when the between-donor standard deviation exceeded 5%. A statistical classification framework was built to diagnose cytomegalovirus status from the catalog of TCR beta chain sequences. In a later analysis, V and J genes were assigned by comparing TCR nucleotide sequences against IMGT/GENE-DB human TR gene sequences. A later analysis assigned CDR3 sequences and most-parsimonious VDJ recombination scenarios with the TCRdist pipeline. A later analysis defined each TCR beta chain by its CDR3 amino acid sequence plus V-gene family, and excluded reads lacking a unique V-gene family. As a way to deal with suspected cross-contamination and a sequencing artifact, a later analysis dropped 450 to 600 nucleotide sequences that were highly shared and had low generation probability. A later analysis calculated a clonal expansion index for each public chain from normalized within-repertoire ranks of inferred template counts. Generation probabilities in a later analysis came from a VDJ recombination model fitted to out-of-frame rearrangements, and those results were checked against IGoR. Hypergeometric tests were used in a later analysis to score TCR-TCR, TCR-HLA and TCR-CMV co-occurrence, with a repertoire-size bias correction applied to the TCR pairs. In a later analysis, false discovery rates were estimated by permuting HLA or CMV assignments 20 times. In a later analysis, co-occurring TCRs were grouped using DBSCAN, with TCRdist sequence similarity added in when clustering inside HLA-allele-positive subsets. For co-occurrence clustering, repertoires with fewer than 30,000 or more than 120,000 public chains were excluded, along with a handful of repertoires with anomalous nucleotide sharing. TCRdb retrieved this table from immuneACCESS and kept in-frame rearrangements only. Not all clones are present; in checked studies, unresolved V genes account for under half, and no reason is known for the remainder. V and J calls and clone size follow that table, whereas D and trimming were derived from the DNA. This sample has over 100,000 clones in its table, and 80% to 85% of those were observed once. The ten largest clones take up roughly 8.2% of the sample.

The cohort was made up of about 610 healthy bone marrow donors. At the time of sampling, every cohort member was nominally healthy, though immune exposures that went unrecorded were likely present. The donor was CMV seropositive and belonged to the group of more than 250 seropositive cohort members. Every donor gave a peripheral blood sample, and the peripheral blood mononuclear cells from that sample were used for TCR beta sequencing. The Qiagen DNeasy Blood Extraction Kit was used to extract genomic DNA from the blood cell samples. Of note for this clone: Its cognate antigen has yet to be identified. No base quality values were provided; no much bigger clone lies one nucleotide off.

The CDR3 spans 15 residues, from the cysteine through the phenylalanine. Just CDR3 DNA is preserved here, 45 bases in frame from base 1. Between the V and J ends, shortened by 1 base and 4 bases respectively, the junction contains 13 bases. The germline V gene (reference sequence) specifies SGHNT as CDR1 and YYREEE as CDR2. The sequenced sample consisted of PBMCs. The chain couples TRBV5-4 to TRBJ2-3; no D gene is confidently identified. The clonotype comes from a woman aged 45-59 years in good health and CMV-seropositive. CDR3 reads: CASSLLVAVADTQYF. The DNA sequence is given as TGTGCCAGCAGCTTGTTGGTGGCCGTCGCAGATACGCAGTATTTT.